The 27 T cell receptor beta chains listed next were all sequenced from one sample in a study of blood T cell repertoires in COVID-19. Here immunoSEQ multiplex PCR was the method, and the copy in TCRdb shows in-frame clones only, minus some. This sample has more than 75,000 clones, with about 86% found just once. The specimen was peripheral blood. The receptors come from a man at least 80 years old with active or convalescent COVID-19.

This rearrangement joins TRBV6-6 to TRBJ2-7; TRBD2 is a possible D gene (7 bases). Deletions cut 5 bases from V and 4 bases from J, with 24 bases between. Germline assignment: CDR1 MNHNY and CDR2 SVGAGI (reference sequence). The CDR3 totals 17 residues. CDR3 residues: CASSRSMGRSGTYEQYF. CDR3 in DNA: TGTGCCAGCAGTCGATCAATGGGCCGAAGCGGGACATACGAGCAGTACTTC.

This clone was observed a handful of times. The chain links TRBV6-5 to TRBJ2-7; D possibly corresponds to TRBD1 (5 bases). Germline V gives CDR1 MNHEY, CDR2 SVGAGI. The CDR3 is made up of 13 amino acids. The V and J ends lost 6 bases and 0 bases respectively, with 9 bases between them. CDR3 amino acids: CASRDTRSYEQYF. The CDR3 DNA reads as TGTGCCAGCAGGGACACACGCTCCTACGAGCAGTACTTC.

The CDR3 nucleotides are TGCAGCGTTGGTTCCCCTGGGGGGGGGAGAGACGAGCAGTACTTC. Translating it yields CSVGSPGGGRDEQYF. The V and J genes are TRBV29-1 and TRBJ2-7; 7 positions match TRBD2. J gave up 5 bases and V 4 bases, and 14 bases lay outside the gene matches. This CDR3 comprises 15 residues. Germline V gene lookup returns CDR1 SQVTM and CDR2 ANQGSEA.

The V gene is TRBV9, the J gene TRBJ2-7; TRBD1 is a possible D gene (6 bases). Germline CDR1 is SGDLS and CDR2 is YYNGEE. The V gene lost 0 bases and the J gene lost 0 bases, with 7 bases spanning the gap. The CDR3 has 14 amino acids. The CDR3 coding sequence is TGTGCCAGCAGCGTAGGGACAGTCTCCTACGAGCAGTACTTC. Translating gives CASSVGTVSYEQYF.

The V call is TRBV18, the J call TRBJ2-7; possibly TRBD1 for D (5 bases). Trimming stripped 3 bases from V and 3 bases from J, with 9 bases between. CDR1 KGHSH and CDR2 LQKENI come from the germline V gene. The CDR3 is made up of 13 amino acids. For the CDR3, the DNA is TGTGCCAGCTCACCCGGACAAATCTACGAGCAGTACTTC. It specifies CASSPGQIYEQYF.

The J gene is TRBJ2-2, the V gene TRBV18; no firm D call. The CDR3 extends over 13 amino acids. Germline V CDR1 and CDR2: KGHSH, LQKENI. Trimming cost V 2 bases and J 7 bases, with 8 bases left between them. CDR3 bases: TGTGCCAGCTCACCAGGTGGCCTCGGGGAGCTGTTTTTT. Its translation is CASSPGGLGELFF.

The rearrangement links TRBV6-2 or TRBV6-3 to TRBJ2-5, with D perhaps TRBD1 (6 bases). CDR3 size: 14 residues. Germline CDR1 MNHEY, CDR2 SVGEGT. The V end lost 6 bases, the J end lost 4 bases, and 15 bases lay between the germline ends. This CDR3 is CASSIQGRVETQYF. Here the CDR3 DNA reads TGTGCCAGCAGCATACAGGGCCGGGTAGAGACCCAGTACTTC.

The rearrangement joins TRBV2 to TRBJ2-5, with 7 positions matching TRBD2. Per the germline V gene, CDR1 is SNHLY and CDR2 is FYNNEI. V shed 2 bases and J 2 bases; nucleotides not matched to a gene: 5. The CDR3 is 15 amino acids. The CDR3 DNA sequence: TGTGCCAGCAGTGAATTGGGGGGGACTCAAGAGACCCAGTACTTC. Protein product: CASSELGGTQETQYF. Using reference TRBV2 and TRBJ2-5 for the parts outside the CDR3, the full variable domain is EPEVTQTPSHQVTQMGQEVILRCVPISNHLYFYWYRQILGQKVEFLVSFYNNEISEKSEIFDDQFSVERPDGSNFTLKIRSTKLEDSAMYFCASSELGGTQETQYFGPGTRLLVL.

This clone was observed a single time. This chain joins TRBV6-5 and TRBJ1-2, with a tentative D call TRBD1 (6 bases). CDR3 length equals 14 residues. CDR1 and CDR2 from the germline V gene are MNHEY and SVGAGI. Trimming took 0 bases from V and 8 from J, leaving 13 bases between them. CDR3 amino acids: CASSYSGGVGGYTF. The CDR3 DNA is TGTGCCAGCAGTTACTCAGGGGGGGTAGGAGGCTACACCTTC.

The CDR3 spells CASSLVGGASGELFF. The CDR3 DNA follows: TGTGCCAGCAGTTTGGTGGGGGGGGCCTCCGGGGAGCTGTTTTTT. The chain is built from TRBV28 and TRBJ2-2; possibly TRBD2 for D (7 bases). CDR3 length equals 15 residues. Trimming shortened V by 3 bases and J by 6 bases, and 14 bases separated the two germline ends. The germline gives CDR1 MDHEN, CDR2 SYDVKM.

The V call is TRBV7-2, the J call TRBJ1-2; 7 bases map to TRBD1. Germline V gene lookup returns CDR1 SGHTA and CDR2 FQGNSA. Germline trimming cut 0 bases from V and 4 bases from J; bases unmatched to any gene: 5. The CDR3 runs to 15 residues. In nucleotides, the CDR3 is TGTGCCAGCAGCTTAGCCTTGGGACAGAGCTATGGCTACACCTTC. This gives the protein CASSLALGQSYGYTF.

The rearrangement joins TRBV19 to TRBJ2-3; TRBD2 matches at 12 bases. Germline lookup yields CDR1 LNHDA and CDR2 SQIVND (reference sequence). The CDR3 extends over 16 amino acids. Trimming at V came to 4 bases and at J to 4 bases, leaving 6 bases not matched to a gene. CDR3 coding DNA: TGTGCCAGTAGTACCCAACTAGCGGGAGGATCAGATACGCAGTATTTT. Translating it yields CASSTQLAGGSDTQYF.

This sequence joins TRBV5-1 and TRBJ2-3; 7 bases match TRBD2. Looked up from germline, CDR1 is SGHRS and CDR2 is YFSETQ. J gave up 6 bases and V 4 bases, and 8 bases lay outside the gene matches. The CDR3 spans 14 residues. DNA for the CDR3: TGCGCCAGCAGCCCCACCCGGGGGGACGATACGCAGTATTTT. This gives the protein CASSPTRGDDTQYF.

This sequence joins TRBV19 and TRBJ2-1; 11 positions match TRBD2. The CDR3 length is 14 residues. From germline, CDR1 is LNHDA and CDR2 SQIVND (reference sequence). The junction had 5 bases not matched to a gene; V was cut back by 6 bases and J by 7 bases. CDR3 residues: CASRPLAGGNEQFF. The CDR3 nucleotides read TGTGCCAGTAGACCTCTAGCGGGGGGAAATGAGCAGTTCTTC.

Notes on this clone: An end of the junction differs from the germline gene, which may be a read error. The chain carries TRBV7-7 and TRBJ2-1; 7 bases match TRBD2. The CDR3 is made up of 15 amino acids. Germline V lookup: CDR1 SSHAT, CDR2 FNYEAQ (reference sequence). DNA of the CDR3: TGTGCTAGCAGCTTAGATGGCGGGAGCGCCAATGAGCAGTTCTTC. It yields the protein CASSLDGGSANEQFF.

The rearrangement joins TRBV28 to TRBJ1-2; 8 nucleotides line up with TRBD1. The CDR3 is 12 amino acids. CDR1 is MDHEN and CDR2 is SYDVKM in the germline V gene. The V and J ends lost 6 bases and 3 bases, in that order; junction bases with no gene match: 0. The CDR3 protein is CASRTGDYGYTF. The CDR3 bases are TGTGCCAGCAGGACAGGGGACTATGGCTACACCTTC.

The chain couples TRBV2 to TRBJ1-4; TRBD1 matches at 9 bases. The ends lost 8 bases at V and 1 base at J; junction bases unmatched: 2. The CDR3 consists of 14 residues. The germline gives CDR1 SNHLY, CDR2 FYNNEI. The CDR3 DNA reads TGTGCCAGCGGACAGGGGATAACTAATGAAAAACTGTTTTTT. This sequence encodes CASGQGITNEKLFF.

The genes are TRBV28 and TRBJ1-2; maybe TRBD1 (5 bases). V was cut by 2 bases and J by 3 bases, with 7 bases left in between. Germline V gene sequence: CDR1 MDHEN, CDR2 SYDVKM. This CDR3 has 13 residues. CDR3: CASSLPTDYGYTF. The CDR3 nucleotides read TGTGCCAGCAGTTTACCGACAGACTATGGCTACACCTTC.

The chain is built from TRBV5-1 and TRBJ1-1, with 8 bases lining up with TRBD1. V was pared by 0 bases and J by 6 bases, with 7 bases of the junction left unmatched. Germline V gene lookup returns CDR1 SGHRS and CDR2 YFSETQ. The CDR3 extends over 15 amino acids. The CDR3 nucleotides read TGCGCCAGCAGCTTGGATTTACAGGGGGTCTCTGAAGCTTTCTTT. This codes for CASSLDLQGVSEAFF.

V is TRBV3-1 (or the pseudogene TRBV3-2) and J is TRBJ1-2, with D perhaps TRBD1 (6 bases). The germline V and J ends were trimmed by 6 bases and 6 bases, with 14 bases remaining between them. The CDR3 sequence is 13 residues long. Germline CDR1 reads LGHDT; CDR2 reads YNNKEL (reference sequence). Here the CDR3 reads CASRLTGSDGYTF. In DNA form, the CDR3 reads TGTGCCAGCAGACTTACAGGGTCTGATGGCTACACCTTC.

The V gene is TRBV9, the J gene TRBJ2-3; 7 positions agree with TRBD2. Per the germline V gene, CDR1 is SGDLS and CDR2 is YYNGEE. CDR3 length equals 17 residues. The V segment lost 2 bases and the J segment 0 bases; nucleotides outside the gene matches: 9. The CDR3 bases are TGTGCCAGCAGCGTCACCTACGGGACTACAAGCACAGATACGCAGTATTTT. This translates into CASSVTYGTTSTDTQYF.

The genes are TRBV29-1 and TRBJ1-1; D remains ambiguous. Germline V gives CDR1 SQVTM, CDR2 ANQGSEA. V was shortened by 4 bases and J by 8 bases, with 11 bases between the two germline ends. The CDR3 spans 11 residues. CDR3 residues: CSVVQPREAFF. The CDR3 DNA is TGCAGCGTTGTACAGCCGAGAGAAGCTTTCTTT.

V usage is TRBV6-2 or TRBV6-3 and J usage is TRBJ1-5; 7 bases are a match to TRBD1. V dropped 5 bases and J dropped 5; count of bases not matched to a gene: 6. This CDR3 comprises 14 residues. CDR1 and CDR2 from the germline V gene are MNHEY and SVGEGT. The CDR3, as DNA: TGTGCCAGCAGTCCGGACAGGTTAGATCAGCCCCAGCATTTT. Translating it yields CASSPDRLDQPQHF.

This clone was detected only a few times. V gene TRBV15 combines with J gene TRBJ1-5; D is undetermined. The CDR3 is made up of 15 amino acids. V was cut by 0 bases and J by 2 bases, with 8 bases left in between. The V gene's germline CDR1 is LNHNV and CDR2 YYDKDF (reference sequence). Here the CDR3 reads CATSRDQVRNQPQHF. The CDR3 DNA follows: TGTGCCACCAGCAGAGATCAGGTGCGCAATCAGCCCCAGCATTTT.

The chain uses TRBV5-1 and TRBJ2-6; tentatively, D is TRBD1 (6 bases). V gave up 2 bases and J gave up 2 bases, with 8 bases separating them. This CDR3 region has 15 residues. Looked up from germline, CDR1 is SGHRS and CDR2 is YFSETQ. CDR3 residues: CASSFSGAGANVLTF. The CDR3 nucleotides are TGCGCCAGCAGCTTCTCAGGGGCTGGGGCCAACGTCCTGACTTTC.

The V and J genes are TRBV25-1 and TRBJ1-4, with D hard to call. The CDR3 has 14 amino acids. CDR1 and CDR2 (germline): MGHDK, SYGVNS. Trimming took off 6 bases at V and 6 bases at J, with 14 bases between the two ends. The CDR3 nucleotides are TGTGCCAGCAGAGGTACGGGTGTTTATGAAAAACTGTTTTTT. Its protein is CASRGTGVYEKLFF.

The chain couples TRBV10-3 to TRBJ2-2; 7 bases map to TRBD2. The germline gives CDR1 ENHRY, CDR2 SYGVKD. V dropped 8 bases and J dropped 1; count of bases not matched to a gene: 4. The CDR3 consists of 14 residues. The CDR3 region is CAIGASGNTGELFF. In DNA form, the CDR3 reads TGTGCCATCGGTGCTAGCGGGAACACCGGGGAGCTGTTTTTT.